The rows below give T cell receptor beta chains drawn from one sample of a study of T cell responses to AZD1222 COVID-19 vaccine. Profiling relied on immunoSEQ multiplex PCR, and the TCRdb table lists in-frame clones only, not all of them. In the table there are about 96,000 clones, under 90% of which are singletons. Sequencing used peripheral blood, obtained on day 0 of AZD1222 vaccination. The receptor set was obtained from an adult in good health. CDR3s include the opening cysteine and the closing phenylalanine or tryptophan. Fields, in order: V gene, J gene, D gene, CDR3 protein, CDR3 DNA. A D gene is named only where the DNA matches it firmly.

TRBV29-1	TRBJ2-5	NA	CSVDRGGKEETQYF	TGCAGCGTTGATAGGGGGGGTAAGGAAGAGACCCAGTACTTC
TRBV19	TRBJ1-6	NA	CASTPGGNSPLHF	TGTGCCAGTACCCCCGGGGGCAATTCACCCCTCCACTTT
TRBV19	TRBJ1-1	NA	CASSMGLIPEAFF	TGTGCCAGTAGTATGGGTCTGATCCCTGAAGCTTTCTTT
TRBV28	TRBJ1-4	NA	CASYAATNEKLFF	TGTGCCAGCTACGCGGCAACTAATGAAAAACTGTTTTTT
TRBV7-9	TRBJ2-7	NA	CATTTDEQYF	TGTGCCACTACGACGGACGAGCAGTACTTC
TRBV28	TRBJ1-1	NA	CASSLPGMMNTEAFF	TGTGCCAGCAGTTTACCAGGGATGATGAACACTGAAGCTTTCTTT
TRBV6-5	TRBJ1-5	TRBD1	CASSTGVNNQPQHF	TGTGCCAGCAGCACAGGGGTGAACAATCAGCCCCAGCATTTT
TRBV18	TRBJ1-1	NA	CASSPLHGGNTEAFF	TGTGCCAGCTCACCGCTCCACGGAGGGAACACTGAAGCTTTCTTT
TRBV7-2	TRBJ2-2	TRBD1	CASSLNGQGDGGELFF	TGTGCCAGCAGCTTAAATGGACAGGGCGACGGCGGGGAGCTGTTTTTT
TRBV4-2	TRBJ2-7	NA	CASSQDRDYEQYF	TGTGCCAGCAGCCAAGACAGGGACTACGAGCAGTACTTC
TRBV10-3	TRBJ1-4	TRBD1	CAMTGGKGEKLFF	TGTGCCATGACAGGGGGAAAGGGTGAAAAACTGTTTTTT
TRBV15	TRBJ2-3	NA	CATSRDRGGSTDTQYF	TGTGCCACCAGCAGAGATCGGGGCGGTAGCACAGATACGCAGTATTTT
TRBV2	TRBJ2-7	NA	CASSDRGPYEQYF	TGTGCCAGCAGTGACCGGGGCCCTTACGAGCAGTACTTC